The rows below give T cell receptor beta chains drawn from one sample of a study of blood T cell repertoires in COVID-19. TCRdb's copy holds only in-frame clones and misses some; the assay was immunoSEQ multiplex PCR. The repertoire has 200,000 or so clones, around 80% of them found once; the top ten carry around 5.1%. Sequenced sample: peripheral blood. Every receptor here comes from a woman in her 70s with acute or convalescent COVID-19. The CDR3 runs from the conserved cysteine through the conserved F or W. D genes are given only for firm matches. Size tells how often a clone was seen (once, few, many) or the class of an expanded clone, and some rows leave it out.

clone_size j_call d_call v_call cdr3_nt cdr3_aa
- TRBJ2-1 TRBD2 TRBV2 TGTGCCAGCGTCCCGGGACTAGCAGGAAATGAGCAGTTCTTC CASVPGLAGNEQFF
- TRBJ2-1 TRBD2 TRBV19 TGTGCCAGTAGTCCCGAGGGACTAGCGGGGAACAATGAGCAGTTCTTC CASSPEGLAGNNEQFF
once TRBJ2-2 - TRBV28 TGTGCCAGCAGTTCCGTCCGGGAGAGGACCGGGGAGCTGTTTTTT CASSSVRERTGELFF
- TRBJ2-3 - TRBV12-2 TGTGCAAGTCGCTTAGCAAGGGCGGGAGGGCCAGCAGATACGCAGTATTTT CASRLARAGGPADTQYF
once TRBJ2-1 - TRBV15 TGTGCCACCAGCAGAGGCGCAGGACTCTCCTACAATGAGCAGTTCTTC CATSRGAGLSYNEQFF
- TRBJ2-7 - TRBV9 TGTGCCAGCAGCGTAGGCTGGAGTTCCAACGAGCAGTACTTC CASSVGWSSNEQYF
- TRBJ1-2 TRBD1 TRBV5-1 TGCGCCAGCAGCCGGGGGACAGCCTTCTATGGCTACACCTTC CASSRGTAFYGYTF
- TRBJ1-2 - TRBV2 TGTGCCAGCAGTCCCGGCCCCCCGGAGGGCTACACCTTC CASSPGPPEGYTF
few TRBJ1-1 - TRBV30 TGTGCCTGGAGACAGGACCTGGGGACTGAAGCTTTCTTT CAWRQDLGTEAFF
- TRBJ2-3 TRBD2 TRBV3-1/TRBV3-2 TGTGCCAGCAGCCAAGGGACTAGCGGCACAGATACGCAGTATTTT CASSQGTSGTDTQYF
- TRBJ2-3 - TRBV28 TGTGCCAGCACCACAGGGCGCACAGATACGCAGTATTTT CASTTGRTDTQYF
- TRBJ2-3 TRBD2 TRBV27 TGTGCCAGCAGTTTCCTAGCGGGGAGCACAGATACGCAGTATTTT CASSFLAGSTDTQYF
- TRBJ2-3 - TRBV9 TGTGCCAGCAGCGTAGGAGGCCTCCTAGATACGCAGTATTTT CASSVGGLLDTQYF
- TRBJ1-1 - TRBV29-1 TGCAGCGTTTACGGTCCGGTCACTGAAGCTTTCTTT CSVYGPVTEAFF
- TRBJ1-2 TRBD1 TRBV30 TGTGCCTGGACGGCAGGGGGCAACTATGGCTACACCTTC CAWTAGGNYGYTF
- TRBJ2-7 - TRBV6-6 TGTGCCATTAGAGGGATGGGCCAGTCCTACGAGCAGTACTTC CAIRGMGQSYEQYF
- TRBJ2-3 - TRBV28 TGTGCCAGCAGTTTCCCGGGACATCCGCAAAACACAGATACGCAGTATTTT CASSFPGHPQNTDTQYF
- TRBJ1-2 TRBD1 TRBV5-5 TGTGCCAGCAGCTTGGCCCCCGGACAGGGGGTTTACGGCTACACCTTC CASSLAPGQGVYGYTF
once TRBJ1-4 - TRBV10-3 TGTGCCATCAGTGAGTCGAGCCCGGGAAGTGAAAAACTGTTTTTT CAISESSPGSEKLFF
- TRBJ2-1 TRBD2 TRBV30 TGTGCCTGGATTAGGACTAGCGTCTACAATGAGCAGTTCTTC CAWIRTSVYNEQFF
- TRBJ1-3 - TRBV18 TGTGCCAGCTCAACATCGGACAGACCTGGAAACACCATATATTTT CASSTSDRPGNTIYF
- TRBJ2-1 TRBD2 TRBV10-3 TGTGCCATCCGAGAGGCTAGCGGGAGTGGCGGTGAGCAGTTCTTC CAIREASGSGGEQFF
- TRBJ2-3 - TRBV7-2 TGTGCCAGCAGCTTGGCACGCACAGATACGCAGTATTTT CASSLARTDTQYF
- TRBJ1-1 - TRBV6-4 TGTGCCAGCAAAGCCACAGGGACGGACACTGAAGCTTTCTTT CASKATGTDTEAFF
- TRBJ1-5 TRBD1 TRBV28 TGTGCCAGCAGTTTCGCAGGGGGCGCAGGACAGCCCCAGCATTTT CASSFAGGAGQPQHF
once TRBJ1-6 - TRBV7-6 TGTGCCAGCAGCTTAGGGCCTTACAATTCACCCCTCCACTTT CASSLGPYNSPLHF
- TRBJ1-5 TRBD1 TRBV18 TGTGCCAGCTCACTTAGCCGACAGGGCTACGGCAATCAGCCCCAGCATTTT CASSLSRQGYGNQPQHF
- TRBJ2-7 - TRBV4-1 TGCGCCAGCAGCCAAGTGGCGGCAGGGTTGTACGAGCAGTACTTC CASSQVAAGLYEQYF
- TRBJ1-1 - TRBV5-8 TGTGCCAGCAGCTTTAGGGGGTTATCCACTGAAGCTTTCTTT CASSFRGLSTEAFF
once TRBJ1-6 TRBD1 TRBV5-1 TGCGCCAGCAGCGGGACAGGGGAACTAAATTCACCCCTCCACTTT CASSGTGELNSPLHF
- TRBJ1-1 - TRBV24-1 TGTGCCACCAGTCGGGGGGCTGGATCCACTGAAGCTTTCTTT CATSRGAGSTEAFF
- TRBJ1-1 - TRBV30 TGTGCCTGGAGCAACGGACAGACCCCCCTGAACACTGAAGCTTTCTTT CAWSNGQTPLNTEAFF
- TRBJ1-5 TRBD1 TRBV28 TGTGCCAGCAGTGGGGCCGGGACAGCCGTTAATCAGCCCCAGCATTTT CASSGAGTAVNQPQHF
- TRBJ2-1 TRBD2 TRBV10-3 TGTGCCATCAGTGAATTTGTGGGGGGGGATGAGCAGTTCTTC CAISEFVGGDEQFF
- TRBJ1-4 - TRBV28 TGTGCCAGCAGTTTGAGGGGAGGTAAAGTCGAAGTAAAACTGTTTTTT CASSLRGGKVEVKLFF
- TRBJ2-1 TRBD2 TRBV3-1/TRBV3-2 TGTGCCAGCAGCCAAGGACTAGCGGGAGAAGGGGAGCAGTTCTTC CASSQGLAGEGEQFF
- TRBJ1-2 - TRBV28 TGTGCCAGCAGTCCGGACAGTAGTTATGGCTACACCTTC CASSPDSSYGYTF
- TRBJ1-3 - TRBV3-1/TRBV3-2 TGTGCCAGCAGCCCTAGAGGGGGGGCTTCAAACACCATATATTTT CASSPRGGASNTIYF
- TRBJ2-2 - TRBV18 TGTGCCAGCTCACCTGGGGCCACCGGGGAGCTGTTTTTT CASSPGATGELFF
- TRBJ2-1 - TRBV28 TGTGCCAGTAGCCAACCGGGACAAGTTCTTGGTGAGCAGTTCTTC CASSQPGQVLGEQFF
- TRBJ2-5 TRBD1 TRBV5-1 TGCGCCAGCAGCAGAGGACAGGGTGGAGAGACCCAGTACTTC CASSRGQGGETQYF
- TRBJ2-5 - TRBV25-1 TGTGCCAGCAGAGGGGGCCAAGAGACCCAGTACTTC CASRGGQETQYF
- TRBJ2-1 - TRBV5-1 TGCGCCAGCAGCTTTGGGCCGGAGGGCAACAATGAGCAGTTCTTC CASSFGPEGNNEQFF
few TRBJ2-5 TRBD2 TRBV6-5 TGTGCCAGCAGACCTACTAGGGAGGGGACCCAGTACTTC CASRPTREGTQYF
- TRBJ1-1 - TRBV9 TGTGCCAGCAGCCGGCAGGGGTACACTGAAGCTTTCTTT CASSRQGYTEAFF
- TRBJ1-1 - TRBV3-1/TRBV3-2 TGTGCCAGCAGCCAAGGGGGCTTGAACACTGAAGCTTTCTTT CASSQGGLNTEAFF
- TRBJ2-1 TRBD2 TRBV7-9 TGTGCCAGCAGCTTCATCCTAGCGGCTGTTAATGAGCAGTTCTTC CASSFILAAVNEQFF
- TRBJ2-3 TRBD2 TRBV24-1 TGTGCCACCAGTCAGACTAGCGGGTACACAGATACGCAGTATTTT CATSQTSGYTDTQYF
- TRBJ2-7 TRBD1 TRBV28 TGTGCCAGCAGCCCGCCGGACAGGGAGTTCTACGAGCAGTACTTC CASSPPDREFYEQYF
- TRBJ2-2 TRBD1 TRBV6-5 TGTGCCAGCAGTACCTGGACAGGGAACACCGGGGAGCTGTTTTTT CASSTWTGNTGELFF
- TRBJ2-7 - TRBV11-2 TGTGCCAGCAGCTTAGTCCGGACAGACTACGAGCAGTACTTC CASSLVRTDYEQYF
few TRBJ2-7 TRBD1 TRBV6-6 TGTGCCAGCAGTTATTCGGGACAGGGGGCCGGAAACGAGCAGTACTTC CASSYSGQGAGNEQYF
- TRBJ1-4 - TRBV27 TGTGCCAGCAGCCTTAACCGGGAATCCAATGAAAAACTGTTTTTT CASSLNRESNEKLFF
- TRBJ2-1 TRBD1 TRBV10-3 TGTGCCATCAGTGAAGGTAGGACAGGGGACAATGAGCAGTTCTTC CAISEGRTGDNEQFF
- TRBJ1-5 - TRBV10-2 TGCGCCAGCAGTGACAGGGGCAGGGGCAATCAGCCCCAGCATTTT CASSDRGRGNQPQHF
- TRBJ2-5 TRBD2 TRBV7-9 TGTGCCAGCAGCTTAAGTGCGGGAGGGACACAAGAGACCCAGTACTTC CASSLSAGGTQETQYF
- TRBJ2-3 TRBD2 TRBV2 TGTGCCAGCAGTTCACTAGCGGGGACCACAGATACGCAGTATTTT CASSSLAGTTDTQYF
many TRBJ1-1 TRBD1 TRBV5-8 TGTGCCAGCAGCCCGAGAGGGGGCCGGAACACTGAAGCTTTCTTT CASSPRGGRNTEAFF
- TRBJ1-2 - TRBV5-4 TGTGCCAGCAGCTTACAGGGTAGTAGCTATGGCTACACCTTC CASSLQGSSYGYTF